This T cell receptor beta chain was obtained from a study of Graves' ophthalmopathy and Graves' hyperthyroidism. Study conclusions and caveats: Stable hyperthyroidism and ophthalmopathy were told apart by a 13-signature model, which achieved 85% to 90% sensitivity and around 77% specificity. Ophthalmopathy progression prediction by the model yielded a sensitivity of 70.59% and a specificity of approximately 77%.

Using RNA transcripts, the TCR beta CDR3 regions were amplified. HTBI primers were employed in first-round RT-PCR, then a second-round multiplex PCR followed. TCRdb re-called the multiplex PCR reads with MiXCR, one entry per CDR3 protein. The sample has about 550,000 distinct CDR3 sequences; about 40% are singletons. In regard to this clonotype: Its target is unknown. This clone may be a read error of a much larger clone one base away.

Each hyperthyroidism patient was newly diagnosed, with under 2 months' duration, and aged 18 to 65. No donor had other autoimmune disease, uncontrolled infection, pregnancy or lactation. Germline values: CDR1 SQVTM, CDR2 ANQGSEA. The CDR3 covers 12 residues. V shed 8 bases and J shed 3 bases, with 12 bases lying between them. This chain connects TRBV29-1 to TRBJ2-3; tentatively, D is TRBD2 (5 bases). The receptor was derived from an adult man with Graves' hyperthyroidism. The sequenced sample consisted of peripheral blood or thyroid tissue (not recorded which). CDR3 nucleotide sequence: TGCAGCCTAAAAGAGGGTACAGATACGCAGTATTTT. Translated: CSLKEGTDTQYF.